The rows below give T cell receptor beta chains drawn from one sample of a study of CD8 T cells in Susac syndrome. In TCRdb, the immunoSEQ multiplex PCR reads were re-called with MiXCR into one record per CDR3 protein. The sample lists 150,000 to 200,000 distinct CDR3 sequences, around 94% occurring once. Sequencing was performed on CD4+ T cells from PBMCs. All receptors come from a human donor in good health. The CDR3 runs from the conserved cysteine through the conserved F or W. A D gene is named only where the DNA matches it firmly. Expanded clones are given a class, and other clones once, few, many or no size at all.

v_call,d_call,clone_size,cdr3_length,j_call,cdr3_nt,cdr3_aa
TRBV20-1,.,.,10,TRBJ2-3,TGCAGTGCTTCCAGAGATACGCAGTATTTT,CSASRDTQYF
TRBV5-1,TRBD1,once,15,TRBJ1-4,TGCGCCAGCAGACTTCCGGGACAGGCGAATGAAAAACTGTTTTTT,CASRLPGQANEKLFF
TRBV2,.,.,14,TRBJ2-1,TGTGCCAGCAGTGAAGACGGGGGCCACAATGAGCAGTTCTTC,CASSEDGGHNEQFF
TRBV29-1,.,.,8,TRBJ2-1,TGCAGCACCAATGAGCAGTTCTTC,CSTNEQFF
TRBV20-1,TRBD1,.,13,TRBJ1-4,TGCAGTGCCCCAGGGGGCTGGCACGAAAAACTGTTTTTT,CSAPGGWHEKLFF
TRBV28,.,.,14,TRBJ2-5,TGTGCCAGCACCGTCGCAGGGGAGGCAAAGACCCAGTACTTC,CASTVAGEAKTQYF
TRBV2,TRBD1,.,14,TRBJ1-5,TGTGCCAGCGGGGACAGGGGGAATGGTCAGCCCCAGCATTTT,CASGDRGNGQPQHF
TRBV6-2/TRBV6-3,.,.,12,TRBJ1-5,TGTGCCAGCAGTTACAGGGATCAGCCCCAGCATTTT,CASSYRDQPQHF
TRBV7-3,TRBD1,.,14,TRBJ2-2,TGTGCCAGCAGCTTACAGGGGGCTAAAGGGGAGCTGTTTTTT,CASSLQGAKGELFF
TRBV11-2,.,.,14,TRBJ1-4,TGTGCCAGCAGCGTCCGGACCCGAGATGAAAAACTGTTTTTT,CASSVRTRDEKLFF
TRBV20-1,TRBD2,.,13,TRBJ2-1,TGCAGTGCTAGACTAGCGGGGGATCGAGAGCAGTTCTTC,CSARLAGDREQFF
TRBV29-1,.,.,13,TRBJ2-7,TGCAGCGTTAAGACAGAGAATACCTACGAGCAGTACTTC,CSVKTENTYEQYF
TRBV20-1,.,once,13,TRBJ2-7,TGCAGTGCTGAGACAGGGAGGACCTACGAGCAGTACTTC,CSAETGRTYEQYF
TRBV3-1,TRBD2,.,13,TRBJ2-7,TGTGCCAGCAGCCAAGATCGGGAGGCAAGAAAGTACTTC,CASSQDREARKYF
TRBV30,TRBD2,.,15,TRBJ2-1,TGTGCCTGGACTAGCGGGGGTAGCTCCTACAATGAGCAGTTCTTC,CAWTSGGSSYNEQFF
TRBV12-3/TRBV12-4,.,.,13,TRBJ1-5,TGTGCCAGCAGTTTAGCGGAGGGAACGTCCCAGCATTTT,CASSLAEGTSQHF
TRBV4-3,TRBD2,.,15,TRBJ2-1,TGCGCCAGCAGCCTAGAACGACTAGCGGGGTTCGAGCAGTTCTTC,CASSLERLAGFEQFF
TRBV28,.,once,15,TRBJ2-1,TGTGCCAGCAGCCCCGACAAGAGCTCCTACAATGAGCAGTTCTTC,CASSPDKSSYNEQFF
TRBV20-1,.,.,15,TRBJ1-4,TGCAGTGCTCCGAGGGTGGGGCAGGGCTACGAAAAACTGTTTTTT,CSAPRVGQGYEKLFF
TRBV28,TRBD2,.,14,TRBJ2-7,TGTGCCACCGGTCTAGCGGGGGGGCTCCGCGAGCAGTACTTC,CATGLAGGLREQYF
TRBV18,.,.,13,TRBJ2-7,TGTGCCAGCTCACCGGGCAGGGACTACGAGCAGTACTTC,CASSPGRDYEQYF
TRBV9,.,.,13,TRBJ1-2,TGTGCCAGCAGCGTAGTGGGGAGGATCGGCTACACCTTC,CASSVVGRIGYTF
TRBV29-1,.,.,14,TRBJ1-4,TGCAGCGTTCTGGACAGCTCAACTAATGAAAAACTGTTTTTT,CSVLDSSTNEKLFF
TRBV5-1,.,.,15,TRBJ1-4,TGCGCCAGCAGCTTGGCCCTATCGGGAAATGAAAAACTGTTTTTT,CASSLALSGNEKLFF
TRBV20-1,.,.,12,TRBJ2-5,TGCAGTGCTAGAGTTGGCGAAGAGACCCAGTACTTC,CSARVGEETQYF
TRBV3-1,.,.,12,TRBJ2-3,TGTGCCAGCAGCCAAGGTCGTCATACGCAGTATTTT,CASSQGRHTQYF
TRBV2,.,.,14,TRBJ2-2,TGTGCCAGCAGTGACGGGGGCTCGTTCGGGGAGCTGTTTTTT,CASSDGGSFGELFF
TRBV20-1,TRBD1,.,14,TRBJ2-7,TGCAGTGCCCCGGGACAGGGTAGCTCCTACGAGCAGTACTTC,CSAPGQGSSYEQYF
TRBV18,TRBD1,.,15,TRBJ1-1,TGTGCCAGCTCACCACCGAACAGGGGGAACACTGAAGCTTTCTTT,CASSPPNRGNTEAFF
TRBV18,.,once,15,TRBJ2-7,TGTGCCAGCTCACCACCCCAGGGGGGGGCTGACGAGCAGTACTTC,CASSPPQGGADEQYF
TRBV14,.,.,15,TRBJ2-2,TGTGCCAGCAGCCAAGGGTGGCCGAACACCGGGGAGCTGTTTTTT,CASSQGWPNTGELFF
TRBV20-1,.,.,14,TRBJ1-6,TGCAGTGCTAAAGTAGGACGGGTTAATTCACCCCTCCACTTT,CSAKVGRVNSPLHF
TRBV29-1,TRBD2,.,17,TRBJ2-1,TGCAGCGTTGAAGATGGGGTAGGGACTAGCGGGGGGGATGAGCAGTTCTTC,CSVEDGVGTSGGDEQFF
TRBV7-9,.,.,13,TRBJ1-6,TGTGCCAGCAGCTTGGGATTTAATTCACCCCTCCACTTT,CASSLGFNSPLHF
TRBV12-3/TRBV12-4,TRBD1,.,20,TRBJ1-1,TGTGCCAGCAGCCCCAGGGACAGGGGCGTTATGAGACAATTGAACACTGAAGCTTTCTTT,CASSPRDRGVMRQLNTEAFF
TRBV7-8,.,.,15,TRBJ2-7,TGTGCCAGCAGCGTCCGGGCAGACCTCTCCTACGAGCAGTACTTC,CASSVRADLSYEQYF
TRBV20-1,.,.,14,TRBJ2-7,TGCAGTGCTAGACACAGGGATAGGCTCTACGAGCAGTACTTC,CSARHRDRLYEQYF
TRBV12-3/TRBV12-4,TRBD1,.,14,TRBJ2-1,TGTGCCAGCAACCGACAGGGTAGTTACGATGAGCAGTTCTTC,CASNRQGSYDEQFF
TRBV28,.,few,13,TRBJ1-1,TGTGCCAGCAGCGGTGGATTGAACACTGAAGCTTTCTTT,CASSGGLNTEAFF
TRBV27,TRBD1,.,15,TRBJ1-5,TGTGCCAGCAGTTTATCTACAGGGGGCAATCAGCCCCAGCATTTT,CASSLSTGGNQPQHF
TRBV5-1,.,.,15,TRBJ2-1,TGCGCCAGCAGCTTGGCGGACGGCACAACCTATGAGCAGTTCTTC,CASSLADGTTYEQFF
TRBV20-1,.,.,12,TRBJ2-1,TGCAGGGGGCTGGGCCCCAGCAATGAGCAGTTCTTC,CRGLGPSNEQFF
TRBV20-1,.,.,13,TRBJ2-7,TGCAGTGCTATCAGCGCGTTATCTAACGAGCAGTACTTC,CSAISALSNEQYF
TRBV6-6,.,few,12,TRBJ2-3,TGTGCCAGCAGTCCCGAGGGAGATACGCAGTATTTT,CASSPEGDTQYF
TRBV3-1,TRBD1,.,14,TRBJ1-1,TGTGCCAGCAGCCAGGAGACAGGGTTCACTGAAGCTTTCTTT,CASSQETGFTEAFF
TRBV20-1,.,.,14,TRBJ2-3,TGCAGTGCAAACAGGGACGGACCGCAGGATACGCAGTATTTT,CSANRDGPQDTQYF